A selection of T cell receptor beta chains follows, all from one sample in a study of identical twins. Each CDR3 protein gets one entry after TCRdb re-called the 5' RACE reads with MiXCR. The sample includes about 890,000 distinct CDR3 sequences, around 12% of them seen just once. These data were likewise used in another study, on yellow fever vaccine responses in identical twins.

The sequencing sample was made of PBMCs. The receptors originated from a woman aged 18-29 years in good health. Each CDR3 is given with its conserved first and last residue. The D gene is left open where the match is weak. Where a row states a size, it is once, few, many or the class of an expanded clone; other rows omit it.

D	size	J	V	CDR3	DNA
-	-	TRBJ2-1	TRBV18	CASSPPVADSSYNEQFF	TGTGCCAGCTCACCTCCGGTGGCGGATAGCTCCTACAATGAGCAGTTCTTC
TRBD2	-	TRBJ2-7	TRBV5-1	CASSLLLSGSSHEQYF	TGCGCCAGCAGCTTGCTCTTGAGCGGGAGTTCCCACGAGCAGTACTTC
-	-	TRBJ1-5	TRBV19	CASSIQGRQPQHF	TGTGCCAGTAGTATTCAGGGCAGGCAGCCCCAGCATTTT
TRBD2	-	TRBJ2-7	TRBV6-5	CASRITTSGGYYEQYF	TGTGCCAGCAGAATTACTACTAGCGGGGGGTACTACGAGCAGTACTTC
TRBD2	once	TRBJ2-2	TRBV11-3	CASSKSGSGATGELFF	TGTGCCAGCAGCAAGAGCGGGAGTGGGGCGACCGGGGAGCTGTTTTTT
TRBD2	many	TRBJ2-3	TRBV27	CASSFGVAGVTDTQYF	TGTGCCAGCAGTTTTGGGGTAGCGGGAGTGACAGATACGCAGTATTTT
-	-	TRBJ2-1	TRBV4-2	CASSQDGTLVSYNEQFF	TGTGCCAGCAGCCAAGATGGAACCCTAGTCTCCTACAATGAGCAGTTCTTC
-	-	TRBJ2-3	TRBV3-1	CASSQDLLSTDTQYF	TGTGCCAGCAGCCAAGACCTCCTAAGCACAGATACGCAGTATTTT
TRBD2	few	TRBJ2-5	TRBV5-1	CASSGSGGKETQYF	TGCGCCAGCAGCGGGTCGGGAGGAAAAGAGACCCAGTACTTC
-	-	TRBJ2-2	TRBV6-1	CASSEEEPLF	TGTGCCAGCAGTGAAGAAGAGCCGCTTTTT
-	few	TRBJ1-2	TRBV7-8	CASSSNWDTSGGYTF	TGTGCCAGCAGCTCCAACTGGGACACCTCGGGAGGCTACACCTTC
-	-	TRBJ1-2	TRBV6-1	CASSPFVTGLYGYTF	TGTGCCAGCAGTCCCTTTGTGACAGGCCTCTATGGCTACACCTTC
-	-	TRBJ2-6	TRBV6-5	CASKVTGSGANVLTF	TGTGCCAGCAAAGTTACAGGGTCTGGGGCCAACGTCCTGACTTTC
-	few	TRBJ2-2	TRBV7-2	CASSFSRAAYGELFF	TGTGCCAGCAGCTTTTCCCGCGCCGCGTACGGGGAGCTGTTTTTT
-	many	TRBJ2-7	TRBV3-1	CASSSPGDTSYEQYF	TGTGCCAGCAGCTCTCCCGGGGACACCTCCTACGAGCAGTACTTC